A single T cell receptor (beta chain) is shown here with its context. The data derive from a study of blood T cell repertoires in COVID-19. Background on the study: In each case, the material was cDNA or gDNA derived from T cells, B-cell-depleted T cells, or PBMCs.

There are 13 residues in the CDR3. The V gene lost 5 bases and the J gene lost 3 bases, with 10 bases spanning the gap. Germline lookup yields CDR1 LGHDT and CDR2 YNNKEL (reference sequence). TCRdb's table, derived via immunoSEQ multiplex PCR, lists solely in-frame clones and lacks some. The table includes just over 95,000 clones, 90% detected once. This chain connects TRBV3-1 (or the pseudogene TRBV3-2) to TRBJ1-1; D not certain. The sequence came from a man aged 50-59 years with acute or convalescent COVID-19. Input material: peripheral blood. CDR3 loop: CASSESGYTEAFF. DNA for the CDR3: TGTGCCAGCAGCGAGTCGGGGTACACTGAAGCTTTCTTT.